This TCR beta chain was recorded in a study of regulatory T cells in long-lasting Graves disease. Overall study: Treatment with antithyroid drugs for over 5 years, together with positive TSH receptor antibodies, meant persistent Graves' disease. General study points: There was favoring of TRBV28, TRBJ1-2 and TRBJ2-5 in persistent disease. Compared with new cases, persistent Graves' patients showed reduced TCR diversity.

iRepertoire HTBI primers and Arm-PCR of CDR3 regions built TCR beta libraries. In TCRdb, the multiplex PCR reads were re-called with MiXCR into one record per CDR3 protein. Seen here are 350,000 to 500,000 distinct CDR3 sequences, roughly a fifth observed once, and the top ten hold more than 13%. This clonotype has just a few counts. Its antigen is as yet unknown. CDR1 is SGDLS, CDR2 YYNGEE, per germline. This CDR3 contains 15 residues. V was cut by 3 bases and J by 2 bases, with 14 bases left in between. Stated time point: persistent/refractory GD, antithyroid drugs over 5 years with positive TRAb. Extracted RNA from PBMCs served as the source of the TCR library.

The chain is built from TRBV9 and TRBJ1-2; possibly TRBD1 for D (6 bases). The sequencing here drew on peripheral blood mononuclear cells (PBMCs), taken when the disease was refractory, from a patient treated with antithyroid drugs. The TCR sequence derives from a female donor with Graves disease. CDR3 in amino acids: CASSGYGQLNYGYTF. The CDR3 coding sequence is TGTGCCAGCAGCGGATACGGACAGCTAAACTATGGCTACACCTTC.